Shown below are 16 T cell receptor beta chains from a single sample sequenced in a study of cytomegalovirus exposure and HLA in healthy donors. With 60 Vbeta and 13 Jbeta primers, the PCR was carried out. Only in-frame clones appear in the TCRdb table, and some are missing; sequencing was by immunoSEQ multiplex PCR. The sample has fewer than 100,000 clones; roughly 80% are singletons. The material sequenced was PBMCs. Receptors originate from a middle-aged man in good health and CMV-seropositive.

CDR3 bases: TGTGCCAGTAGTATAGGGACAGCTTACACTGAAGCTTTCTTT. It encodes CASSIGTAYTEAFF. This chain joins TRBV19 and TRBJ1-1; D perhaps matches TRBD1 (6 bases). Germline lookup yields CDR1 LNHDA and CDR2 SQIVND (reference sequence). CDR3 length: 14 residues. V dropped 1 base and J dropped 3 bases, with 9 bases sitting between them.

The chain uses TRBV7-2 and TRBJ2-7, with TRBD2 as a possible D gene (6 bases). The V end was cut by 7 bases, the J end by 2 bases, with 18 bases between. Germline V gives CDR1 SGHTA, CDR2 FQGNSA. The CDR3 consists of 15 residues. The CDR3 loop is CASNPGESMPYEQYF. The CDR3 DNA reads TGTGCCAGCAACCCGGGGGAATCCATGCCCTACGAGCAGTACTTC.

This clone was found a few times. This chain joins TRBV11-2 and TRBJ1-1, with 10 bases identical to TRBD1. V dropped 1 base and J dropped 1; count of bases not matched to a gene: 6. CDR1 and CDR2 from the germline V gene are SGHAT and FQNNGV. The CDR3 is 17 residues long. The chain's CDR3 is CASSLVGQGKGNTEAFF. Here the CDR3 DNA reads TGTGCCAGCAGCTTAGTGGGACAGGGGAAAGGGAACACTGAAGCTTTCTTT.

V and J are TRBV7-2 and TRBJ1-1; D perhaps matches TRBD1 (6 bases). V lost 4 bases and J lost 5, with 17 bases in between. Germline V gene sequence: CDR1 SGHTA, CDR2 FQGNSA. This CDR3 spans 15 amino acids. The CDR3 protein is CASSSPQGRGTEAFF. The CDR3 DNA sequence: TGTGCCAGCAGCTCCCCTCAGGGGCGGGGGACTGAAGCTTTCTTT.

The gene calls are TRBV19 and TRBJ1-1, with TRBD1 identical over 7 bases. Trimming took 5 bases from V and 2 from J; bases not matched to a gene: 5. Germline assignment: CDR1 LNHDA and CDR2 SQIVND (reference sequence). The CDR3 has 14 amino acids. CDR3 loop: CASSPGQLNTEAFF. As DNA, the CDR3 is TGTGCCAGTAGTCCGGGACAGTTAAACACTGAAGCTTTCTTT.

The table lists this clone with a few counts. CDR3 amino acids: CASSLQRGLAGGVTGELFF. CDR3 coding DNA: TGCGCCAGCAGCTTGCAACGAGGACTAGCGGGGGGCGTCACCGGGGAGCTGTTTTTT. This chain joins TRBV5-1 and TRBJ2-2; 14 bases fit TRBD2. The V and J ends lost 1 base and 4 bases, in that order; junction bases with no gene match: 9. The germline gives CDR1 SGHRS, CDR2 YFSETQ. CDR3 size: 19 residues.

The V call is TRBV15, the J call TRBJ1-6, with 11 bases fitting TRBD1. Germline values: CDR1 LNHNV, CDR2 YYDKDF (reference sequence). The CDR3 totals 15 residues. Trimming at V came to 3 bases and at J to 9 bases, leaving 4 bases not matched to a gene. CDR3 bases: TGTGCCACCAGCAGGGGACAGGGGGTGGTTTCACCCCTCCACTTT. Protein sequence: CATSRGQGVVSPLHF. Supplemented by reference TRBV15 and TRBJ1-6, the full variable domain reads DAMVIQNPRYQVTQFGKPVTLSCSQTLNHNVMYWYQQKSSQAPKLLFHYYDKDFNNEADTPDNFQSRRPNTSFCFLDIRSPGLGDTAMYLCATSRGQGVVSPLHFGNGTRLTVT.

The chain carries TRBV7-2 and TRBJ2-5; D is ambiguous. The CDR3 has 11 amino acids. Germline loops: CDR1 SGHTA, CDR2 FQGNSA. V was pared by 3 bases and J by 5 bases, with 4 bases between. The CDR3: CASSFRETQYF. The DNA for the CDR3 is TGTGCCAGCAGCTTCCGGGAGACCCAGTACTTC.

This clone was seen a few times. The CDR3 nucleotides are TGTGCCAGCAGTTCGACGACAGGGGTCGGGCAGCCCCAGCATTTT. It specifies CASSSTTGVGQPQHF. V is TRBV6-5 and J is TRBJ1-5; the match to TRBD1 covers 8 bases. The V segment lost 4 bases and the J segment 7 bases; nucleotides outside the gene matches: 9. Germline V lookup: CDR1 MNHEY, CDR2 SVGAGI. The CDR3 consists of 15 residues.

This clone appeared once. The chain has TRBV9 and TRBJ2-3; 7 bases are shared with TRBD2. With 1 base clipped from V and 11 bases from J, the junction kept 16 bases outside the gene matches. Germline lookup yields CDR1 SGDLS and CDR2 YYNGEE. The CDR3 spans 16 residues. This chain's CDR3 is CASSVSIGSLAVQQYF. Written as DNA, the CDR3 is TGTGCCAGCAGCGTATCGATCGGGAGTCTAGCGGTCCAGCAGTATTTT.

This chain connects TRBV9 to TRBJ2-5; D is ambiguous. CDR1 is SGDLS and CDR2 is YYNGEE in the germline V gene. V was clipped by 4 bases and J by 2 bases, with 15 bases between them. The CDR3 has 15 amino acids. The CDR3 DNA sequence: TGTGCCAGCAGCCCCTGGGCACAGAGACAAGAGACCCAGTACTTC. Residues: CASSPWAQRQETQYF.

The chain links TRBV11-2 to TRBJ1-1, with D tentatively TRBD1 (5 bases). Trimming pared 3 bases from V and 10 bases from J, leaving 18 bases between. Germline loops: CDR1 SGHAT, CDR2 FQNNGV. This CDR3 spans 14 amino acids. DNA for the CDR3: TGTGCCAGCAGCTTTCACATGGGGGAGGCGGCAGCTTTCTTT. Protein sequence: CASSFHMGEAAAFF.

The chain is built from TRBV29-1 and TRBJ2-7; 11 bases are shared with TRBD1. V trimming: 6 bases; J trimming: 2 bases; junction bases outside the gene matches: 6. Germline CDR1 and CDR2: SQVTM and ANQGSEA. CDR3 length: 14 residues. CDR3 bases: TGCAGCGTCGATAGGGGACAGGGGGCCTACGAGCAGTACTTC. It is translated as CSVDRGQGAYEQYF.

The chain employs TRBV2 and TRBJ2-3; no clear D gene. V dropped 6 bases and J dropped 3 bases, with 16 bases sitting between them. The CDR3 consists of 15 residues. Looked up from germline, CDR1 is SNHLY and CDR2 is FYNNEI. In DNA form, the CDR3 reads TGTGCCAGCAGCAGCCAGGCTCTTAGGACAGATACGCAGTATTTT. This translates into CASSSQALRTDTQYF.

The chain joins TRBV5-1 to TRBJ2-3; D perhaps matches TRBD1 (5 bases). Per germline, CDR1 SGHRS and CDR2 YFSETQ. Trimming left V 5 bases short and J 6 bases short, with 19 bases between. The CDR3 consists of 15 residues. The CDR3 DNA follows: TGCGCCAGCAGTGGGGCCGGCGACGCGGCGGATACGCAGTATTTT. Its protein is CASSGAGDAADTQYF.

V is TRBV27 and J is TRBJ1-6; 9 positions agree with TRBD1. Per germline, CDR1 MNHEY and CDR2 SMNVEV (reference sequence). V trimming: 1 base; J trimming: 7 bases; junction bases outside the gene matches: 14. There are 19 residues in the CDR3. In nucleotides, the CDR3 is TGTGCCAGCAGTTTATTTCTTGGACAGGGGCGCGCGCAAAATTCACCCCTCCACTTT. Its translation: CASSLFLGQGRAQNSPLHF.